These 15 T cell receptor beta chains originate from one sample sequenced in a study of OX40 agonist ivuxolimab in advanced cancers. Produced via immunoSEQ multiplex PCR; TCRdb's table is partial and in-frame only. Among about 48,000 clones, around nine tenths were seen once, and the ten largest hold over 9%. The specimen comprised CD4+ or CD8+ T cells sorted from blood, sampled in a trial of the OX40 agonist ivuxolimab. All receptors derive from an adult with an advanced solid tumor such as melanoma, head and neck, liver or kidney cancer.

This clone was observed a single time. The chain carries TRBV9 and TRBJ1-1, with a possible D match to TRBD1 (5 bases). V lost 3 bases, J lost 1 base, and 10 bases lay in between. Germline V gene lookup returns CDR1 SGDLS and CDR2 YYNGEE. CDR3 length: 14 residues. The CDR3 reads CASSGSDRNTEAFF. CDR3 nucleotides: TGTGCCAGCAGCGGTTCTGACAGGAACACTGAAGCTTTCTTT.

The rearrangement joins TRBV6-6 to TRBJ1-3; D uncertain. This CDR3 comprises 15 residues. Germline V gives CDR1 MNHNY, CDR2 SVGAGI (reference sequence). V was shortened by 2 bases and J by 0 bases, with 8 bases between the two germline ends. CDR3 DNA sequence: TGTGCCAGCAGTTACCGGACGATCTCTGGAAACACCATATATTTT. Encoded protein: CASSYRTISGNTIYF.

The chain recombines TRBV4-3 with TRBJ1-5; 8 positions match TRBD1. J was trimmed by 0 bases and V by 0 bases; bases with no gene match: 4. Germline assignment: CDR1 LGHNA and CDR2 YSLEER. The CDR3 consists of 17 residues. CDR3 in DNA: TGCGCCAGCAGCCAAGATCTCGGACAGGGTAGCAATCAGCCCCAGCATTTT. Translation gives CASSQDLGQGSNQPQHF.

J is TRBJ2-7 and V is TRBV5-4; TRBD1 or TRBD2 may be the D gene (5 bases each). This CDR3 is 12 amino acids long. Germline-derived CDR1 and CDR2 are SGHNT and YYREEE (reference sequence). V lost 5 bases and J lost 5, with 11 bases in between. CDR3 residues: CASRFLGDEQYF. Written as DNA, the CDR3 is TGTGCCAGCAGATTCTTGGGGGACGAGCAGTACTTC.

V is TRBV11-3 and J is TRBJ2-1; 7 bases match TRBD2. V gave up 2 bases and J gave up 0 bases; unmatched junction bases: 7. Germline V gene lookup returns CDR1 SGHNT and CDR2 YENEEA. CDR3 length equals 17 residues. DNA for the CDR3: TGTGCCAGCAGCTTATCCCTAGGACTAGGCTCCTACAATGAGCAGTTCTTC. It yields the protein CASSLSLGLGSYNEQFF.

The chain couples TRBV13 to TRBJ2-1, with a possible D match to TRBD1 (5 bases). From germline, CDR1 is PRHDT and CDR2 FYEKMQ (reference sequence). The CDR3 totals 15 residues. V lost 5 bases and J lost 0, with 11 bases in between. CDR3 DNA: TGTGCCAGCAGCCAGACAGTTAGCTCCTACAATGAGCAGTTCTTC. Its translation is CASSQTVSSYNEQFF.

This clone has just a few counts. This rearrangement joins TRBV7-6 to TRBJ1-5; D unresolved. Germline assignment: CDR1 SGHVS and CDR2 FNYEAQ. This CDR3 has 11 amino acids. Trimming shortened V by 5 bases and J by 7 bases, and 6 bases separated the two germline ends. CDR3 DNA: TGTGCCAGCAGCGTGGGCCAGCCCCAGCATTTT. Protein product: CASSVGQPQHF.

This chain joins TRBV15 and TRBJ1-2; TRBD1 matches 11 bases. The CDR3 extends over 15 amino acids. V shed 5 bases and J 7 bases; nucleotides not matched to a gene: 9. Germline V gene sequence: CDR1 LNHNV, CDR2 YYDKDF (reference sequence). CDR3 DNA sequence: TGTGCCACCAGCCCACAGGACAGGGGGCTCGGTGGCTACACCTTC. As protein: CATSPQDRGLGGYTF.

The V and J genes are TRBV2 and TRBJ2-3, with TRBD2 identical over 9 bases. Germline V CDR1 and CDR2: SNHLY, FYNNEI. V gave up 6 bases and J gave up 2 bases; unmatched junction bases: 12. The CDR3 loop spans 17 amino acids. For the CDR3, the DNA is TGTGCCAGCAGCGACCCGACTAGCGGAGGGGTCACAGATACGCAGTATTTT. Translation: CASSDPTSGGVTDTQYF.

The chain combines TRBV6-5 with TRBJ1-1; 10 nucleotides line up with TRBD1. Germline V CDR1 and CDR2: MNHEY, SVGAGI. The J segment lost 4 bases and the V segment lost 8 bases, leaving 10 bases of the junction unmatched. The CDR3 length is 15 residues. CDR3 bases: TGTGCCAGCTCCCTTGGACAGGGGGGGAGCACTGAAGCTTTCTTT. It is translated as CASSLGQGGSTEAFF.

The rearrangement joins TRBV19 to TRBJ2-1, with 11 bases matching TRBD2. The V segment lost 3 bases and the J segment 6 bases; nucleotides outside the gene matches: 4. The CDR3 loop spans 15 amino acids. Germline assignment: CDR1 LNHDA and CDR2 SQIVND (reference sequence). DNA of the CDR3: TGTGCCAGTAGTATGACTAGCGGGGTATTCAATGAGCAGTTCTTC. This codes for CASSMTSGVFNEQFF.

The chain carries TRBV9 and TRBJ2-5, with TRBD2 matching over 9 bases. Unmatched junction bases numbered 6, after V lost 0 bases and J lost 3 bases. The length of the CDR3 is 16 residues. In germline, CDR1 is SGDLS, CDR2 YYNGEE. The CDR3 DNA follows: TGTGCCAGCAGCGTAGTTCGAGCGGGGGGAAAAGAGACCCAGTACTTC. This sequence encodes CASSVVRAGGKETQYF.

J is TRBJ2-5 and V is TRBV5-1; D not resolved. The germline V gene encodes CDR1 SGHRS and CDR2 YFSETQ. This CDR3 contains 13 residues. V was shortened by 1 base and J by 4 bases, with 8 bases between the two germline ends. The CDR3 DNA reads TGCGCCAGCAGCTTGAGGTGGGGAGAGACCCAGTACTTC. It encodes CASSLRWGETQYF.

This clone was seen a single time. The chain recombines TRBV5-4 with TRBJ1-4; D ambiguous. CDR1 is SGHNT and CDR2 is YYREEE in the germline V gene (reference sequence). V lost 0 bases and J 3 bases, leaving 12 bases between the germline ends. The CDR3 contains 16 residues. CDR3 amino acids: CASSLGRDLANEKLFF. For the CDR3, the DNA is TGTGCCAGCAGCTTGGGGAGGGATTTGGCTAATGAAAAACTGTTTTTT.

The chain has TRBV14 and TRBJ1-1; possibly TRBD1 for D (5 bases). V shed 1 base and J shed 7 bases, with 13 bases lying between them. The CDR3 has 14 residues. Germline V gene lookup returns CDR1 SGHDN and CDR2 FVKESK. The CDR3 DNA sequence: TGTGCCAGCAGCCAAGTGGGGGGGAAGGGTGAAGCTTTCTTT. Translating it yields CASSQVGGKGEAFF.